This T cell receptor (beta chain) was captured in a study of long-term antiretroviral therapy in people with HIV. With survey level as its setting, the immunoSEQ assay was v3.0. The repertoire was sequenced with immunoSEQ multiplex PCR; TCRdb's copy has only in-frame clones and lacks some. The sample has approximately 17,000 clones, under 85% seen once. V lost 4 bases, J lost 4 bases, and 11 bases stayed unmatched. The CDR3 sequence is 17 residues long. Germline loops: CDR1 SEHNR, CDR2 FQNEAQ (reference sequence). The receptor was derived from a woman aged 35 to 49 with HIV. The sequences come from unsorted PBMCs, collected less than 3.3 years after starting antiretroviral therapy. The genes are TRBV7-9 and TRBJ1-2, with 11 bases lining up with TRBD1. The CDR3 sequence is CASSSGTGGSLLYGYTF. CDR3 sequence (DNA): TGTGCCAGCAGCTCCGGGACAGGGGGTTCCTTACTCTATGGCTACACCTTC.